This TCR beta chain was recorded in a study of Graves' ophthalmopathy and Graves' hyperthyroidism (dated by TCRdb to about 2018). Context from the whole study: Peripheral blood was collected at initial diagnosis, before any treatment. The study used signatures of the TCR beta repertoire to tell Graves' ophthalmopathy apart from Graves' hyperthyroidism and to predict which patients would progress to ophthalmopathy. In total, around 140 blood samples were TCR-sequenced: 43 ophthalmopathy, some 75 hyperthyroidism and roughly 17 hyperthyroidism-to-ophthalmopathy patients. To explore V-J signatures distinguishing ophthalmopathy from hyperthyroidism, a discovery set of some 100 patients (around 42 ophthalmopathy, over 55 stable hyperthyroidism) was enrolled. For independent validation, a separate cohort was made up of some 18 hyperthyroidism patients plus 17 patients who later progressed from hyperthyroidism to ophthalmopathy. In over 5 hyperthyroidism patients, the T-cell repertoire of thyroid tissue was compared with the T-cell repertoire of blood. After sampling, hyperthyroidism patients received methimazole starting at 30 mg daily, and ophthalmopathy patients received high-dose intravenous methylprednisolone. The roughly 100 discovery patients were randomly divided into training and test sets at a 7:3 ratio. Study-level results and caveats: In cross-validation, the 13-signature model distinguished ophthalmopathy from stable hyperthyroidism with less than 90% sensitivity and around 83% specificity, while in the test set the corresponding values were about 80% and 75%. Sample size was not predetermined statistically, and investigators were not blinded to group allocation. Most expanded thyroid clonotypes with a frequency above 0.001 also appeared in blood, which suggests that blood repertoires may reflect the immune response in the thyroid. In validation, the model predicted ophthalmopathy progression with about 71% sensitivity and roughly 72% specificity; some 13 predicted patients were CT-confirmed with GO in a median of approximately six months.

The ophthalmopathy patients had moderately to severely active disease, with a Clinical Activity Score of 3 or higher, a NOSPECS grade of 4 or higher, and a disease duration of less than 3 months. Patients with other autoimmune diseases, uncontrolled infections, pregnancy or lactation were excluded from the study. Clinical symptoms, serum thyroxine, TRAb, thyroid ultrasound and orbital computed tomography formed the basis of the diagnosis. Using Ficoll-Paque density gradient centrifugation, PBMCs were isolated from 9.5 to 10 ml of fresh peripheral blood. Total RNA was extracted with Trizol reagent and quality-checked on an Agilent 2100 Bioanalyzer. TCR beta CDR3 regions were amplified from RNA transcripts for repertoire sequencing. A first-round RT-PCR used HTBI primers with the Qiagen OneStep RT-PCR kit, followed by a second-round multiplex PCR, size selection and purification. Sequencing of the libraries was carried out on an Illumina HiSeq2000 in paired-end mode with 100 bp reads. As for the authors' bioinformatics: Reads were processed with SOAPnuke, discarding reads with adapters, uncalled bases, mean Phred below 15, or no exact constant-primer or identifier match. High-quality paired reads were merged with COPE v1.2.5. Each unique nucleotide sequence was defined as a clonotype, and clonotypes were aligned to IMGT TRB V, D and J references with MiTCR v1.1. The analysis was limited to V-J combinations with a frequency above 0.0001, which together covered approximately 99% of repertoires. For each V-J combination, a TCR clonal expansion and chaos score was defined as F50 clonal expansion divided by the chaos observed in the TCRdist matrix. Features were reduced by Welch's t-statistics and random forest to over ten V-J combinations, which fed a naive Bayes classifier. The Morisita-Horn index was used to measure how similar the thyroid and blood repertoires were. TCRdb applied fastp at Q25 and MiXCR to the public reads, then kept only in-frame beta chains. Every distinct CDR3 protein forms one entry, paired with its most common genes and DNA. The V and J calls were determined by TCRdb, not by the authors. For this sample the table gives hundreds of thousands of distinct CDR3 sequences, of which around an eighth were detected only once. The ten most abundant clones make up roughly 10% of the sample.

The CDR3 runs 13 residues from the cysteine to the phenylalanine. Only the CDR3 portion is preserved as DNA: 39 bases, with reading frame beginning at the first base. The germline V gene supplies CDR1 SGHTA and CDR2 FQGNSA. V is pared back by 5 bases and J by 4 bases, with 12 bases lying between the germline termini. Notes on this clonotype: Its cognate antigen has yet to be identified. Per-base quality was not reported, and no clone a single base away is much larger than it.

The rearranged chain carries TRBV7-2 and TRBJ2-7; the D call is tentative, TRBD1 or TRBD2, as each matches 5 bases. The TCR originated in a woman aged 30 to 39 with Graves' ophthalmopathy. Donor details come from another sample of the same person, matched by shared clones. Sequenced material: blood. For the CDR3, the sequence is CASSRGVEYEQYF. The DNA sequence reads TGTGCCAGCAGCCGGGGCGTGGAGTACGAGCAGTACTTC. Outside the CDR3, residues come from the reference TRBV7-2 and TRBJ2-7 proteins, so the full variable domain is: GAGVSQSPSNKVTEKGKDVELRCDPISGHTALYWYRQSLGQGLEFLIYFQGNSAPDKSGLPSDRFSAERTGGSVSTLTIQRTQQEDSAVYLCASSRGVEYEQYFGPGTRLTVT.